This T cell receptor beta chain was sequenced for a study of T cell repertoires in cytomegalovirus infection. Study summary: Matching HLA type and CMV infection were both indicated by public TCR beta signatures. Notes on the study in general: Carriers of CMV and the relevant HLA type were discriminated by public TCR beta frequency. Ex vivo responses were dominated by HLA-C-restricted CMV-specific TCR beta clonotypes.

The sample holds a few counts of this clonotype. Its antigen is undetermined. One entry per CDR3 protein, called by TCRdb with MiXCR from the reads. The sample yields approximately 240,000 distinct CDR3 sequences, 9% to 15% seen once. V gave up 3 bases and J gave up 7 bases; unmatched junction bases: 11. The CDR3 is made up of 14 amino acids. Germline loops: CDR1 DFQATT, CDR2 SNEGSKA (reference sequence). The sample taken for sequencing was PBMCs. The source is a human donor in good health (CMV status not recorded). Some clones in this sample may be carry-over from other donors' samples. The rearrangement uses TRBV20-1 and TRBJ2-7; the match to TRBD1 covers 8 bases. The CDR3 bases are TGCAGTGCTAGTCTTTGGACAGGGCTTAAAGAGCAGTACTTC. Translating gives CSASLWTGLKEQYF.